This T cell receptor beta chain was obtained from a study of blood T cell repertoires in COVID-19. Using immunoSEQ multiplex PCR, the repertoire was profiled, and TCRdb retains in-frame clones only, with some absent. The sample includes about 440,000 clones, around 90% of them seen just once. Categorization into cohorts depended on clinical history that participants reported. The J segment lost 1 base and the V segment lost 4 bases, leaving 4 bases of the junction unmatched. CDR1 and CDR2 from the germline V gene are SGHRS and YFSETQ. The CDR3 spans 15 residues. The origin of this receptor is a woman younger than 30 with acute COVID-19. This chain uses TRBV5-1 with TRBJ2-1; 8 nucleotides align to TRBD2. The source material was PBMCs or T cells enriched from blood (not recorded which). The CDR3 coding sequence is TGCGCCAGCAGCGCGGGGGGAATATCCTACAATGAGCAGTTCTTC. Translation: CASSAGGISYNEQFF.